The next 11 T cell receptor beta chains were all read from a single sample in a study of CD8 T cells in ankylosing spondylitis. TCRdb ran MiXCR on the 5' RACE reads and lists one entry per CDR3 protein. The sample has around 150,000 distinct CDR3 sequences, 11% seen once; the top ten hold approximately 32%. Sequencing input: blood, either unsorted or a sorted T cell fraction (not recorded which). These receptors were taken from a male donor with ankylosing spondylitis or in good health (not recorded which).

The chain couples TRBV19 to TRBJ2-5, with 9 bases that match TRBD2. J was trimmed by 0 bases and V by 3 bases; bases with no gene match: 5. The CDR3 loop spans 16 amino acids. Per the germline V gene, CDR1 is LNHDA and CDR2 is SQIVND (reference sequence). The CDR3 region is CASSMSGGSYQETQYF. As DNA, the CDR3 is TGTGCCAGTAGTATGAGCGGGGGGTCGTACCAAGAGACCCAGTACTTC.

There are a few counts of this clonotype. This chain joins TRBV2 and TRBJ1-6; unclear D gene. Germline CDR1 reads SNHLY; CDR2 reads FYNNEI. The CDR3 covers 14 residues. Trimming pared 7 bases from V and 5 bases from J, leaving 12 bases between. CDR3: CASKVGRNNSPLHF. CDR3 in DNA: TGTGCCAGCAAGGTTGGTCGAAATAATTCACCCCTCCACTTT.

CDR3 amino acids: CASSYGTLPYNEQFF. CDR3 nucleotides: TGTGCCAGCAGTTACGGGACCCTACCTTACAATGAGCAGTTCTTC. The V gene is TRBV6-5, the J gene TRBJ2-1; D might be TRBD1 or TRBD2, each matching 5 bases. This CDR3 has 15 amino acids. The V and J ends lost 2 bases and 4 bases respectively, with 12 bases between them. Germline V gene sequence: CDR1 MNHEY, CDR2 SVGAGI.

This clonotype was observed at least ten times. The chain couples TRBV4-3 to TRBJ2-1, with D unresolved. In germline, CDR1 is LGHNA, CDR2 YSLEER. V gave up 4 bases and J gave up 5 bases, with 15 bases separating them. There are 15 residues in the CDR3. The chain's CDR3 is CASSPRWLGNNEQFF. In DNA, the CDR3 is TGCGCCAGCAGCCCCCGGTGGTTGGGGAACAATGAGCAGTTCTTC.

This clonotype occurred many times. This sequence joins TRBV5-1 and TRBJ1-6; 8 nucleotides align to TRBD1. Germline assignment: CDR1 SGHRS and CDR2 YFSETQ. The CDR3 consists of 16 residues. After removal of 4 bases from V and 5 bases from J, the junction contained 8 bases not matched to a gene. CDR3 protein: CASSPQGAGDNSPLHF. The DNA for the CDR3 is TGCGCCAGCAGCCCCCAGGGGGCGGGAGATAATTCACCCCTCCACTTT.

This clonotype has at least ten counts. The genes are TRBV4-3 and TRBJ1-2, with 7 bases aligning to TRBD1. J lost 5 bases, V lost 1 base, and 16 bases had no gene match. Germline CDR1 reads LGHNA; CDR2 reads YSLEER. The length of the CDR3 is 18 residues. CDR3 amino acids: CASSQVLPGQHLNYGYTF. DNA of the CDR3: TGCGCCAGCAGCCAAGTGCTGCCGGGACAGCACTTGAATTATGGCTACACCTTC.

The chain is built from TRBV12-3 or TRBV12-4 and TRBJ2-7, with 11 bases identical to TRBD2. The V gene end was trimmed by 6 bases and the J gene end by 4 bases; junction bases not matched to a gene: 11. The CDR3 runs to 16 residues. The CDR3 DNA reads TGTGCCAGCAGCCCTACTAGCGGGAGAAGAGGGTACGAGCAGTACTTC. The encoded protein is CASSPTSGRRGYEQYF.

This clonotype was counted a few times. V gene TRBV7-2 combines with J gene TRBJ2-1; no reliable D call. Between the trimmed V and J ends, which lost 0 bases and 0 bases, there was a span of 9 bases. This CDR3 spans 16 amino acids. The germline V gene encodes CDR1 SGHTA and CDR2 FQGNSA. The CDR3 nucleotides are TGTGCCAGCAGCTTAGCGGTTCAGAGCTCCTACAATGAGCAGTTCTTC. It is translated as CASSLAVQSSYNEQFF.

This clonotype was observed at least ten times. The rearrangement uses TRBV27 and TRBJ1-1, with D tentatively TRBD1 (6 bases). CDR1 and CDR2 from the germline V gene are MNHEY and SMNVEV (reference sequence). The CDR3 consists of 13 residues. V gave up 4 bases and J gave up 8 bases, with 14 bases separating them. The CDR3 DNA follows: TGTGCCAGCAGTTGGGGGCGGGGTATGGAAGCTTTCTTT. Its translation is CASSWGRGMEAFF.

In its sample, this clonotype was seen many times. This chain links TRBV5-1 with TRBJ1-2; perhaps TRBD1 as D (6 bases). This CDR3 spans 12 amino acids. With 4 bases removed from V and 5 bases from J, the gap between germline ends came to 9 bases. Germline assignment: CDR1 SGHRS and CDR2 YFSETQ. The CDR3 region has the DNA TGCGCCAGCAGCACCGGACAGTATGGCTACACCTTC. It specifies CASSTGQYGYTF.

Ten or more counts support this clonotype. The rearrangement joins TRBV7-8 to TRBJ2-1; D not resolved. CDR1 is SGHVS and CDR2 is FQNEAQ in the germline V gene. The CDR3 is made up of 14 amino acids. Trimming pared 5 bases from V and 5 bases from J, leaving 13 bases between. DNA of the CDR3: TGTGCCAGCAGCCGGAGAGCAGGAAACAATGAGCAGTTCTTC. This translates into CASSRRAGNNEQFF.